This T cell receptor beta chain was found in a study of blood T cells in healthy people across ages. Points from the study as a whole: Underestimates were what the diversity estimates from one million T cells were considered to be.

The CDR3 sequence is 16 residues long. V dropped 5 bases and J dropped 9 bases, with 23 bases sitting between them. Per the germline V gene, CDR1 is DFQATT and CDR2 is SNEGSKA (reference sequence). As for this clonotype: Its antigen is currently unknown.

The authors ran a second PCR of about 7 to 12 cycles using a sample-barcoded 5' primer and a J-beta primer mix. TCRdb called the 5' RACE reads again in MiXCR, with one record for every CDR3 protein. The repertoire includes roughly 800,000 distinct CDR3 sequences, roughly 50% of them detected once, and about 20% sits in the top ten. The origin of this receptor is a man aged 25 to 40 in good health. The sample taken for sequencing was blood. The chain links TRBV20-1 to TRBJ1-6, with D possibly being TRBD1 (5 bases). The CDR3 DNA is TGCAGTGCTCAGAGCTCGGGGTTTGGGGGGATTTCACCCCTCCACTTT. This encodes CSAQSSGFGGISPLHF.